This T cell receptor (beta chain) emerged from a study of CD8 T cell repertoires and HIV-1 epitope variants (dated by TCRdb to about 2020). Study-wide context: T cells were stimulated in separate culture wells with each of twenty-five peptides representing autologous and known Gag and Nef epitope variants. Running each culture condition in triplicate, except for one peptide done in duplicate, gave a total of approximately 83 T cell cultures. Using the EasySep Human T Cell Enrichment Kit, T cells were enriched and then co-cultured with an equal number of autologous T cell-negative cells acting as antigen-presenting cells. The cultures were grown for more than 9 days in IMDM with gentamicin, and half of the media was changed on days 3 and 7 with IL-2, IL-7 and IL-15 added. Among the control conditions were a peptide pool of CMV, EBV and flu, the Ebola AY9 epitope serving as a negative control, and a well with no peptide. An aliquot of 1M T cells was saved as an uncultured baseline condition, separate from the 80 to 85 T cell cultures. Tested epitopes included three Gag epitope families and Nef HW9 and YT9.

TCR beta CDR3 regions were sequenced at survey depth on the immunoSEQ platform. The QIAamp DNA micro kit was used to extract genomic DNA from every cultured and uncultured CD8+ T cell population. Per the source publication's procedure: Samples with under 5,000 productive reads were excluded, and this exclusion removed 5 of the 75 HIV peptide-stimulated cultures. Sequences were trimmed to CDR3 by a MANAFEST web app, and nonproductive sequences, CDR3s under 5 amino acids, and sequences not starting with C or ending with F/W were removed. To count as antigen-specific, a clonotype had to be expanded in at least 2 of 3 replicates compared with the no-peptide control at FDR 0.01, and only within one epitope family. Specific clonotypes also needed at least fivefold higher frequency than in wells stimulated with peptides from other epitope families. Here the immuneACCESS table is served through TCRdb, limited to in-frame sequences with V and J called. Missing clones are a known gap in these copies; in checked studies unresolved V genes cover under half, and the rest lacks a known reason. The DNA was the basis for D and trimming; V, J and clone size are from that table. This sample lists 2,000 to 2,500 clones; roughly 70% were detected once. Of the sample, roughly 40% is held by the ten largest clones.

Worth noting for this clone: The antigen this receptor binds is unknown. Base qualities are not recorded, but no much larger clone differs from it by a single base.

General findings and caveats noted by the study authors: Of the nine antigen-specific TCR beta clonotypes identified, about six appeared cross-reactive for autologous or known escape epitope variants. A handful of clonotypes recognized the Nef KF9 family and one clonotype recognized the HW9 family, while no responses were seen to the TAALDMSHF plasma variant. Only TCR beta chains were identified by the assay, and proliferation to antigen, not T cell function or cytokine profile, was indicated.

The EasySep Human CD8+ T Cell Enrichment Kit was used on day 10 to isolate CD8+ T cells from every culture. The material sequenced was cultured CD8+ T cells derived from PBMCs. The TCR sequence derives from a male donor with HIV.

The sequenced DNA is TGTGCCAGCAGCGACGACAGCTCCTACAATGAGCAGTTCTTC. It is translated as CASSDDSSYNEQFF. This receptor chain uses TRBV9 and TRBJ2-1; tentative D gene TRBD1, with 5 bases matching. Counted from cysteine to phenylalanine, this CDR3 has 14 amino acids. Just the 42-base CDR3 DNA is kept, in frame starting at base 1. Deletion took 3 bases off V and 0 bases off J, with a span of 7 bases between the germline ends. For CDR1 and CDR2, the germline V gene lists SGDLS and YYNGEE.